Reported below is one T cell receptor beta chain. Its specificity is unknown. These data belong to a study of T cell responses to AZD1222 COVID-19 vaccine. The CDR3 sequence is 16 residues long. Germline assignment: CDR1 LGHNA and CDR2 YSLEER. V lost 0 bases to trimming and J lost 7 bases, with 15 bases between them. Sequenced by immunoSEQ multiplex PCR; TCRdb stores in-frame clones only, minus some. The table has roughly 160,000 clones, 75% to 90% seen once. Findings of the study overall: Two doses of AZD1222 preceded a rise in Spike-specific TCR breadth and depth.

The sample here was peripheral blood, taken on day 0 of AZD1222 vaccination. V and J are TRBV4-3 and TRBJ2-2; D is uncertain. This sequence originates from an adult in good health. The CDR3 loop reads CASSQDRSLVGGELFF. CDR3 nucleotide sequence: TGCGCCAGCAGCCAAGATCGGAGCCTAGTGGGCGGGGAGCTGTTTTTT.